This TCR beta chain was sequenced during a study of T cells after yellow fever vaccination. This clonotype was counted many times. Per germline, CDR1 SQVTM and CDR2 ANQGSEA. CDR3 length equals 13 residues. V was cut by 4 bases and J by 4 bases, with 11 bases left in between. Each CDR3 protein is one row after TCRdb ran MiXCR on the 5' RACE reads. Found here are approximately 47,000 distinct CDR3 sequences, just under 6.5% of them singletons; the top ten hold about 10%. This sequence originates from a young man who received the YFV17D yellow fever vaccine. The sample consisted of PBMCs, either bulk or a sorted T-cell subset (CD4+, CD8+, memory, or dextramer-sorted; not recorded which), taken 45 days after the yellow fever booster vaccination. The chain recombines TRBV29-1 with TRBJ1-5; D remains unclear. CDR3 nucleotides: TGCAGCGTTGCAGAGGTCCAGAATCAGCCCCAGCATTTT. Translation: CSVAEVQNQPQHF.